The subject of this entry is one T cell receptor (beta chain). PCR primers comprised 60 Vbeta and 13 Jbeta primers. This table comes from immunoSEQ multiplex PCR, and its TCRdb copy is limited to in-frame clones, with some not included. The data show 150,000 to 180,000 clones, around 80% seen once. The CDR3 runs 15 residues. CDR1 is SQVTM and CDR2 is ANQGSEA in the germline V gene. J was trimmed by 3 bases and V by 5 bases; bases with no gene match: 9. The data belong to a study of cytomegalovirus exposure and HLA in healthy donors. This rearrangement joins TRBV29-1 to TRBJ2-3; 9 nucleotides line up with TRBD1. Sequenced: PBMCs. The receptor comes from a woman aged 40 to 55 in good health and CMV-seropositive. The CDR3 DNA reads TGCAGCGTTCCTAAACAGGGGGCCTGGACAGATACGCAGTATTTT. Translation gives CSVPKQGAWTDTQYF.